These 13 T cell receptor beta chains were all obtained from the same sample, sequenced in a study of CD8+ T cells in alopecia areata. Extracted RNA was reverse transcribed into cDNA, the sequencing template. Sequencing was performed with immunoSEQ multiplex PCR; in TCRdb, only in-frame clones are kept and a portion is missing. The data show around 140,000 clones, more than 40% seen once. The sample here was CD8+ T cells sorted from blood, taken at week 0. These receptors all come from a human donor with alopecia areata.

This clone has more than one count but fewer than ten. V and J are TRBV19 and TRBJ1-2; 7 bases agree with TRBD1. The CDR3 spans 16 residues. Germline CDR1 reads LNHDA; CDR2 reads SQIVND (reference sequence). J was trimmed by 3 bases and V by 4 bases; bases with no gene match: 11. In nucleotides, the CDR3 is TGTGCCAGTAGTACTACGGGACAGTTCATCTACTATGGCTACACCTTC. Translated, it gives CASSTTGQFIYYGYTF.

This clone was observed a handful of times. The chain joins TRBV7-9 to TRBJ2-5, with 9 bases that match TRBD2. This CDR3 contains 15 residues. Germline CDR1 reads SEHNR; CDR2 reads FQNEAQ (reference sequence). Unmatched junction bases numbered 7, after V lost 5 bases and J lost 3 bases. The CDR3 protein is CASSGGGGAEETQYF. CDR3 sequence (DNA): TGTGCCAGCAGCGGTGGCGGGGGGGCCGAAGAGACCCAGTACTTC.

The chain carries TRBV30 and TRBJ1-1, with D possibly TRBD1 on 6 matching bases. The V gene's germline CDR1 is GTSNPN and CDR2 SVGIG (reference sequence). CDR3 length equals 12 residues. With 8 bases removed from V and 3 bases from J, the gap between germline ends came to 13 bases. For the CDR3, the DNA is TGTGCCGGACTGGACAGCTACACTGAAGCTTTCTTT. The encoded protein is CAGLDSYTEAFF.

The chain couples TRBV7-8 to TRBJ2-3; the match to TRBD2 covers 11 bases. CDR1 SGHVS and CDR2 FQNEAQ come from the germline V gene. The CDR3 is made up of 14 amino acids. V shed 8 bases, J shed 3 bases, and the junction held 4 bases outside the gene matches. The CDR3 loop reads CASLAGGRTDTQYF. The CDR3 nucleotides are TGTGCCAGCCTAGCGGGGGGCAGAACAGATACGCAGTATTTT.

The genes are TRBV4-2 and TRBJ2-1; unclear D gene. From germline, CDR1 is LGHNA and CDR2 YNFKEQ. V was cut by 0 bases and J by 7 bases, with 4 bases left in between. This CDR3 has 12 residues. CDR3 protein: CASSQEGNEQFF. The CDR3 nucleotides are TGTGCCAGCAGCCAAGAAGGGAATGAGCAGTTCTTC.

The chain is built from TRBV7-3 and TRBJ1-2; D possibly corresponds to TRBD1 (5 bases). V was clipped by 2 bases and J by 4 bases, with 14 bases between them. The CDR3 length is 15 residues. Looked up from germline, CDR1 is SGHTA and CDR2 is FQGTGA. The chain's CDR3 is CASSLYEGSVYGYTF. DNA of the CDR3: TGTGCCAGCAGCTTATACGAGGGGTCTGTCTATGGCTACACCTTC.

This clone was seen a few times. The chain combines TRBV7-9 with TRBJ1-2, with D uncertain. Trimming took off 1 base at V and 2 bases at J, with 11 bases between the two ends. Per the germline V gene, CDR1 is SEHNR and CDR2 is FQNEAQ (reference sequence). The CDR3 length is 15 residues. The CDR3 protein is CASSLGHPTNYGYTF. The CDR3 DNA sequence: TGTGCCAGCAGCTTAGGACACCCGACGAACTATGGCTACACCTTC.

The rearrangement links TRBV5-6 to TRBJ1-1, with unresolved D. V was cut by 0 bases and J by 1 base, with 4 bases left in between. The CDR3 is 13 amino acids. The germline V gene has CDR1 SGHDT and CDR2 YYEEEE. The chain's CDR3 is CASSLVRNTEAFF. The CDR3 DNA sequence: TGTGCCAGCAGCTTGGTCAGGAACACTGAAGCTTTCTTT. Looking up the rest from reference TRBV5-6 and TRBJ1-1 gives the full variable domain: DAGVTQSPTHLIKTRGQQVTLRCSPKSGHDTVSWYQQALGQGPQFIFQYYEEEERQRGNFPDRFSGHQFPNYSSELNVNALLLGDSALYLCASSLVRNTEAFFGQGTRLTVV.

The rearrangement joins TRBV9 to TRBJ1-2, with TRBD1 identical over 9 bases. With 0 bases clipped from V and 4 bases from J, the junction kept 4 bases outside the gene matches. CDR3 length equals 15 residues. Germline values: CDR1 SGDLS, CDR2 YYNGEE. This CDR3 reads CASSVEGQGAYGYTF. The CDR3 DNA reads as TGTGCCAGCAGCGTAGAGGGACAGGGAGCCTATGGCTACACCTTC.

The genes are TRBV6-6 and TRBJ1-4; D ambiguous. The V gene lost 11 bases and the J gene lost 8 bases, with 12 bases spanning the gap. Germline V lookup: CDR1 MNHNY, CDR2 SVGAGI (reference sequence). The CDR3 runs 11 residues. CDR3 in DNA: TGTGCCGGTGGAGCGGGGGAAAAACTGTTTTTT. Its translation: CAGGAGEKLFF.

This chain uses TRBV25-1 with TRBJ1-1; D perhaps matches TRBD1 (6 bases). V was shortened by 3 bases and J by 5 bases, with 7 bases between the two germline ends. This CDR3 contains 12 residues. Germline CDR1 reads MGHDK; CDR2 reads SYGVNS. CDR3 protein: CASSDRGTEAFF. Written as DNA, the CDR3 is TGTGCCAGCAGTGACAGGGGTACTGAAGCTTTCTTT.

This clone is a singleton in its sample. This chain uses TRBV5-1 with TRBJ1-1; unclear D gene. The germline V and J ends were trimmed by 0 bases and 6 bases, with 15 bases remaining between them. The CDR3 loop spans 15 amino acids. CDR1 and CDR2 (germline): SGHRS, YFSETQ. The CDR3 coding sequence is TGCGCCAGCAGCTTGGTCCGCAGTCTTGGGGCTGAAGCTTTCTTT. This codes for CASSLVRSLGAEAFF.

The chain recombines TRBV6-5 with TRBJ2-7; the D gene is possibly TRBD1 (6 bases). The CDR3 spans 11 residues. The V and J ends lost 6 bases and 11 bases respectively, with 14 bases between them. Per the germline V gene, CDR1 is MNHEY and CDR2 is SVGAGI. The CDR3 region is CASSPGAGEYF. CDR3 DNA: TGTGCCAGCAGCCCCGGGGCAGGGGAGTACTTC.